One and the same sample provided the 13 T cell receptor beta chains below, sequenced in a study of cytomegalovirus exposure and HLA in healthy donors. Primers: 60 Vbeta forward and 13 Jbeta reverse. TCRdb's copy holds only in-frame clones and misses some; the assay was immunoSEQ multiplex PCR. The sample contains some 150,000 clones, around 82% of which appear only once. The sequenced material came from PBMCs. The receptors stem from a male donor in good health and CMV-seronegative.

The chain employs TRBV6-5 and TRBJ1-2; D may be TRBD1 (5 bases). Per germline, CDR1 MNHEY and CDR2 SVGAGI. This CDR3 has 14 residues. Trimming removed 4 bases from V and 8 bases from J, with 17 bases in between. CDR3 in amino acids: CASSFGMPGGGYTF. As DNA, the CDR3 is TGTGCCAGCAGTTTTGGGATGCCCGGGGGAGGCTACACCTTC.

The chain joins TRBV28 to TRBJ2-1; no firm D call. Trimming left V 3 bases short and J 11 bases short, with 8 bases between. This CDR3 comprises 11 residues. The germline V gene has CDR1 MDHEN and CDR2 SYDVKM. CDR3 DNA sequence: TGTGCCAGCAGTTTTGAGTCTAAGCAGTTCTTC. Its translation is CASSFESKQFF.

V usage is TRBV5-4 and J usage is TRBJ1-1; a possible D gene is TRBD1 (5 bases). Germline values: CDR1 SGHNT, CDR2 YYREEE (reference sequence). The CDR3 consists of 15 residues. V was trimmed by 5 bases and J by 2 bases, leaving 16 bases between them. The CDR3 protein is CASRRGGMINTEAFF. The CDR3 DNA reads as TGTGCCAGCAGGCGCGGGGGAATGATTAACACTGAAGCTTTCTTT.

For this clone: One junction end disagrees with the germline gene, perhaps due to a read error. This rearrangement joins TRBV7-9 to TRBJ1-2; 8 nucleotides match TRBD1. The CDR3 totals 15 residues. Germline CDR1 reads SEHNR; CDR2 reads FQNEAQ (reference sequence). The CDR3 sequence: CSSSLISYDRGGYTF. The CDR3 coding sequence is TGTTCCAGCAGCTTAATTTCTTATGACAGGGGCGGCTACACCTTC.

This clone was picked up one time. The genes are TRBV2 and TRBJ1-4; D is unclear. Germline CDR1 is SNHLY and CDR2 is FYNNEI. V shed 6 bases and J shed 5 bases, with 16 bases lying between them. This CDR3 region has 15 residues. The CDR3 region has the DNA TGTGCCAGCAGACCCACCGGGAAAACGAATGAAAAACTGTTTTTT. This codes for CASRPTGKTNEKLFF.

With regard to this clone: Relative to the germline gene, one junction end is altered; a read error may explain this. The chain joins TRBV15 to TRBJ2-7; tentative D call: TRBD1 (5 bases). CDR1 LNHNV and CDR2 YYDKDF come from the germline V gene (reference sequence). The CDR3 length is 12 residues. The CDR3 loop is CATGRAFDEQYF. The CDR3 DNA sequence: TGTGCCACCGGCAGGGCCTTCGACGAGCAGTACTTC. Full variable domain (remainder filled in from reference TRBV15 and TRBJ2-7): DAMVIQNPRYQVTQFGKPVTLSCSQTLNHNVMYWYQQKSSQAPKLLFHYYDKDFNNEADTPDNFQSRRPNTSFCFLDIRSPGLGDTAMYLCATGRAFDEQYFGPGTRLTVT.

The rearrangement joins TRBV6-5 to TRBJ2-7; possibly TRBD2 for D (6 bases). This CDR3 has 14 amino acids. Per germline, CDR1 MNHEY and CDR2 SVGAGI. V shed 2 bases and J shed 0 bases, with 8 bases lying between them. CDR3 protein: CASSYIGSSYEQYF. Written as DNA, the CDR3 is TGTGCCAGCAGTTACATCGGGAGCTCCTACGAGCAGTACTTC.

The chain uses TRBV7-9 and TRBJ1-4; 7 bases are shared with TRBD1. V gave up 5 bases and J gave up 0 bases; unmatched junction bases: 3. CDR1 SEHNR and CDR2 FQNEAQ come from the germline V gene (reference sequence). The CDR3 is made up of 15 amino acids. In nucleotides, the CDR3 is TGTGCCAGCAGCCTCGGACAGGCAACTAATGAAAAACTGTTTTTT. This translates into CASSLGQATNEKLFF.

The V call is TRBV2, the J call TRBJ2-1; 10 nucleotides align to TRBD2. This CDR3 is 14 amino acids long. V shed 8 bases, J shed 5 bases, and the junction held 6 bases outside the gene matches. The V gene's germline CDR1 is SNHLY and CDR2 FYNNEI. CDR3 sequence reads: CASEGLAENNEQFF. CDR3 coding DNA: TGTGCCAGCGAAGGACTAGCGGAAAACAATGAGCAGTTCTTC.

The rearrangement uses TRBV4-1 and TRBJ1-4; 9 nucleotides agree with TRBD1. V lost 4 bases and J lost 8; bases outside the gene matches: 11. The CDR3 is 16 amino acids. Looked up from germline, CDR1 is MGHRA and CDR2 is YSYEKL. CDR3 DNA: TGCGCCAGCAGCCCGCCGGGACAGGGCCGAGGAGAAAAACTGTTTTTT. Translating gives CASSPPGQGRGEKLFF.

This chain joins TRBV6-5 and TRBJ2-2; no clear D gene. Per the germline V gene, CDR1 is MNHEY and CDR2 is SVGAGI. V was cut by 2 bases and J by 6 bases, with 10 bases left in between. This CDR3 has 14 amino acids. This chain's CDR3 is CASSYRIRAGELFF. Written as DNA, the CDR3 is TGTGCCAGCAGTTACCGTATCCGGGCCGGGGAGCTGTTTTTT.

The CDR3 region has the DNA TGTGCCAGTAGTATAACCACCGGGCCCCAGCATTTT. Translated, it gives CASSITTGPQHF. V usage is TRBV19 and J usage is TRBJ1-5; D not resolved. V lost 2 bases and J 9 bases, leaving 8 bases between the germline ends. CDR1 and CDR2 from the germline V gene are LNHDA and SQIVND (reference sequence). The CDR3 length is 12 residues.

The chain joins TRBV27 to TRBJ1-1; weak D call: TRBD1 (5 bases). CDR1 and CDR2 from the germline V gene are MNHEY and SMNVEV (reference sequence). Trimming removed 3 bases at V and 5 bases at J, with 16 bases between. The CDR3 contains 15 residues. CDR3 loop: CASSFRPEGRTEAFF. CDR3 in DNA: TGTGCCAGCAGTTTCCGGCCCGAGGGGAGGACTGAAGCTTTCTTT.